The clone carrying this T cell receptor beta chain was counted many times. The data were obtained in a study of T-cell reconstitution after alpha-beta-depleted transplantation in children. Molecular barcoding with unique molecular identifiers was used for the TCRbeta library. TCRdb used MiXCR to reprocess the PCR reads, holding one entry per CDR3 protein. The sample carries under 850,000 distinct CDR3 sequences, around 13% recorded once. Trimming took 3 bases from V and 0 from J; bases not matched to a gene: 8. Germline V gene sequence: CDR1 SGHRS, CDR2 YFSETQ. The CDR3 contains 16 residues. The origin of this receptor is a girl aged 2 to 9 with congenital amegakaryocytic thrombocytopenia, due to receive a stem cell transplant. The V and J genes are TRBV5-1 and TRBJ2-7, with 8 bases matching TRBD1. This specimen was PBMCs, taken before TCRalphabeta/CD19-depleted stem cell transplant. CDR3 coding DNA: TGCGCCAGCAGCTCCCAGGGGGCGGGAAGCTCCTACGAGCAGTACTTC. Its protein product is CASSSQGAGSSYEQYF.